The 16 T cell receptor beta chains given below trace back to one sample, sequenced in a study of OX40 agonist ivuxolimab in advanced cancers. The assay was immunoSEQ multiplex PCR, and TCRdb's table has in-frame clones only and misses some. This sample has about 55,000 clones, with roughly 82% found just once. The sample in question was CD4+ or CD8+ T cells sorted from blood, obtained in a trial of the OX40 agonist ivuxolimab. The source of these receptors is an adult with an advanced solid tumor such as melanoma, head and neck, liver or kidney cancer.

This CDR3 reads CASSPRLPGTGHTEAFF. Written as DNA, the CDR3 is TGTGCCAGCAGCCCTCGGCTGCCCGGGACAGGACATACTGAAGCTTTCTTT. The chain joins TRBV7-6 to TRBJ1-1, with 8 bases lining up with TRBD1. This CDR3 is 17 amino acids long. V shed 5 bases, J shed 5 bases, and the junction held 16 bases outside the gene matches. Germline lookup yields CDR1 SGHVS and CDR2 FNYEAQ. Filled out from reference TRBV7-6 and TRBJ1-1, the complete variable domain reads GAGVSQSPRYKVTKRGQDVALRCDPISGHVSLYWYRQALGQGPEFLTYFNYEAQQDKSGLPNDRFSAERPEGSISTLTIQRTEQRDSAMYRCASSPRLPGTGHTEAFFGQGTRLTVV.

The CDR3 nucleotides are TGTGCCAGCAGCTTAGCAGGGTCTGGGGCCAACGTCCTGACTTTC. It encodes CASSLAGSGANVLTF. This chain connects TRBV7-2 to TRBJ2-6; D not certain. The CDR3 loop spans 15 amino acids. Trimming removed 0 bases at V and 1 base at J, with 4 bases between. The germline gives CDR1 SGHTA, CDR2 FQGNSA.

The chain recombines TRBV18 with TRBJ2-3, with a possible D match to TRBD2 (5 bases). Trimming removed 6 bases from V and 0 bases from J, with 13 bases in between. Germline V CDR1 and CDR2: KGHSH, LQKENI. This CDR3 has 15 amino acids. In DNA, the CDR3 is TGTGCCAGCTCCCCCGGGGTTCTTAGCACAGATACGCAGTATTTT. As protein: CASSPGVLSTDTQYF.

Note on this clone: The junction departs from the called germline gene at one end, perhaps through a read error. This chain connects TRBV6-1 to TRBJ2-7, with TRBD1 identical over 8 bases. CDR1 MNHNS and CDR2 SASEGT come from the germline V gene. CDR3 length: 14 residues. The CDR3: CANSLRTGPYEQYF. CDR3 sequence (DNA): TGTGCCAACAGTCTCCGGACAGGGCCCTACGAGCAGTACTTC.

The chain couples TRBV28 to TRBJ2-2, with a tentative D call TRBD1 (6 bases). Between the trimmed V and J ends, which lost 6 bases and 2 bases, there was a span of 13 bases. Germline V gene data show CDR1 as MDHEN and CDR2 as SYDVKM. The CDR3 extends over 15 amino acids. As DNA, the CDR3 is TGTGCCAGCAGCCGGCCCGGGACAAACACCGGGGAGCTGTTTTTT. It translates to CASSRPGTNTGELFF.

The table lists this clone with a few counts. The rearrangement links TRBV5-4 to TRBJ1-4; tentative D call: TRBD1 (5 bases). Germline V gene data show CDR1 as SGHNT and CDR2 as YYREEE (reference sequence). The CDR3 spans 16 residues. V was shortened by 4 bases and J by 1 base, with 14 bases between the two germline ends. CDR3 sequence: CASSNDIGGTNEKLFF. The CDR3 DNA follows: TGTGCCAGCAGCAACGACATCGGGGGAACTAATGAAAAACTGTTTTTT.

The chain couples TRBV9 to TRBJ2-7; TRBD2 might be the D (6 bases). The CDR3 runs 14 residues. Germline V gene lookup returns CDR1 SGDLS and CDR2 YYNGEE. V lost 4 bases and J lost 4, with 15 bases in between. The CDR3 reads CASSIYAGPYEQYF. In nucleotides, the CDR3 is TGTGCCAGCAGCATTTACGCGGGACCGTACGAGCAGTACTTC.

This chain connects TRBV5-4 to TRBJ1-6, with 8 bases fitting TRBD1. Germline CDR1 is SGHNT and CDR2 is YYREEE (reference sequence). The CDR3 spans 13 residues. V lost 5 bases and J lost 9; bases outside the gene matches: 4. This chain's CDR3 is CASSRTGSSPLHF. The CDR3 region has the DNA TGTGCCAGCAGTCGGACAGGGAGTTCACCCCTCCACTTT.

The chain combines TRBV7-9 with TRBJ1-2; D is possibly TRBD1 (5 bases). The germline V gene encodes CDR1 SEHNR and CDR2 FQNEAQ (reference sequence). The length of the CDR3 is 14 residues. V dropped 5 bases and J dropped 7 bases, with 17 bases sitting between them. This chain's CDR3 is CASSPSGSSGGYTF. The CDR3 bases are TGTGCCAGCAGCCCGTCAGGGAGTTCGGGTGGCTACACCTTC.

This clone occurred a few times. This chain joins TRBV5-1 and TRBJ1-1; TRBD1 agrees at 9 bases. V lost 3 bases to trimming and J lost 6 bases; unmatched junction nucleotides: 9. The CDR3 is 15 residues long. CDR1 SGHRS and CDR2 YFSETQ come from the germline V gene. The DNA of the CDR3 is TGCGCCAGCAGCTCCACGGGACAGGGTGGCTCTGAAGCTTTCTTT. The encoded protein is CASSSTGQGGSEAFF.

The chain has TRBV19 and TRBJ1-2; 11 positions match TRBD1. J was trimmed by 4 bases and V by 6 bases; bases with no gene match: 4. Germline lookup yields CDR1 LNHDA and CDR2 SQIVND (reference sequence). The CDR3 spans 14 residues. CDR3 coding DNA: TGTGCCAGTAGCGGGACAGGGGGTGGCTATGGCTACACCTTC. Its translation is CASSGTGGGYGYTF.

The chain links TRBV5-1 to TRBJ1-3; D ambiguous. Trimming stripped 5 bases from V and 0 bases from J, with 9 bases between. CDR1 and CDR2 from the germline V gene are SGHRS and YFSETQ. The CDR3 consists of 14 residues. CDR3 sequence: CASRPASSGNTIYF. DNA of the CDR3: TGCGCCAGCAGGCCCGCTTCCTCTGGAAACACCATATATTTT.

This clone has only a few counts. The CDR3 nucleotides read TGTGCCAGCAGTCCCCGACAGGGGAGCTCCTACGAGCAGTACTTC. It encodes CASSPRQGSSYEQYF. V gene TRBV27 combines with J gene TRBJ2-7; TRBD1 matches 8 bases. V was clipped by 5 bases and J by 0 bases; unmatched bases: 6. The germline V gene encodes CDR1 MNHEY and CDR2 SMNVEV (reference sequence). The CDR3 has 15 amino acids.

The chain uses TRBV5-1 and TRBJ2-2; D may be TRBD1 (6 bases). The CDR3 has 16 amino acids. V lost 4 bases and J 4 bases, leaving 17 bases between the germline ends. Per the germline V gene, CDR1 is SGHRS and CDR2 is YFSETQ. The DNA for the CDR3 is TGCGCCAGCAGCCCCCACAGGGACGCGACCACCGGGGAGCTGTTTTTT. This codes for CASSPHRDATTGELFF. Full variable domain (remainder filled in from reference TRBV5-1 and TRBJ2-2): KAGVTQTPRYLIKTRGQQVTLSCSPISGHRSVSWYQQTPGQGLQFLFEYFSETQRNKGNFPGRFSGRQFSNSRSEMNVSTLELGDSALYLCASSPHRDATTGELFFGEGSRLTVL.

The V gene is TRBV19, the J gene TRBJ1-5, with D unresolved. Germline-derived CDR1 and CDR2 are LNHDA and SQIVND (reference sequence). The CDR3 sequence is 14 residues long. Deletions cut 4 bases from V and 0 bases from J, with 7 bases between. The DNA for the CDR3 is TGTGCCAGTAGTAATTCCCATAGCAATCAGCCCCAGCATTTT. Protein product: CASSNSHSNQPQHF.

The chain joins TRBV19 to TRBJ2-1, with TRBD2 matching over 9 bases. The CDR3 loop spans 14 amino acids. Germline values: CDR1 LNHDA, CDR2 SQIVND (reference sequence). V lost 4 bases, J lost 3 bases, and 1 base stayed unmatched. The chain's CDR3 is CASSNSGGYNEQFF. CDR3 sequence (DNA): TGTGCCAGTAGTAATAGCGGGGGCTACAATGAGCAGTTCTTC.